In this sample, the clone carrying this T cell receptor (beta chain) turned up many times. An end of the junction does not agree with germline; a read error may underlie this. The data belong to a study of tumor and adjacent non-tumor tissue in lung cancer. Study context: Some 4.2 million productive TCRbeta reads were obtained per sample on average.

No cell sorting was done before RNA was extracted from the tissue. The normal lung tissue was taken more than 3 cm from the tumor edge. The CDR3 is made up of 15 amino acids. From germline, CDR1 is DFQATT and CDR2 SNEGSKA (reference sequence). TCRbeta libraries were built with three rounds of nested PCR, modified from ARM-PCR. TCRdb independently ran MiXCR on the multiplex PCR reads; one entry per CDR3 protein. The repertoire has approximately 82,000 distinct CDR3 sequences, over 60% of them found once; the top ten carry under 50%. This clonotype was obtained from a man in his 70s with non-small cell lung cancer. The chain has TRBV20-1 and TRBJ2-5, with D maybe TRBD1 (5 bases). The sequencing input was distant non-tumor lung tissue. The CDR3 here is CSASVSRQRQGTQYF. CDR3 nucleotide sequence: TGCAGTGCTTCAGTTAGCCGACAGCGACAAGGGACCCAGTACTTC.